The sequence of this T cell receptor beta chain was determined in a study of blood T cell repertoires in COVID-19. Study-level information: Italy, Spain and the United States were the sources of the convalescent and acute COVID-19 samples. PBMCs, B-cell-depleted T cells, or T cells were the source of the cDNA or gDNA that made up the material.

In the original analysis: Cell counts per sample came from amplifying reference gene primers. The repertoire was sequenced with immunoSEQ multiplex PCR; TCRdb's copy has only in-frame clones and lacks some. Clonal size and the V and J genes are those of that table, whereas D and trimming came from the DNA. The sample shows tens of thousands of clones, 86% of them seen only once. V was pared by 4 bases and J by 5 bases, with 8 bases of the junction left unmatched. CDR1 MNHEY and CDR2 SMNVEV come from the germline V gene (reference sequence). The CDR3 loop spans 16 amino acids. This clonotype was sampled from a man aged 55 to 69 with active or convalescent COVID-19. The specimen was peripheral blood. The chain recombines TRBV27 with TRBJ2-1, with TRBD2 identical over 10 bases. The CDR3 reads CASSSGRLAGNNEQFF. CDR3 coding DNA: TGTGCCAGCAGTTCGGGGAGACTAGCGGGCAACAATGAGCAGTTCTTC.